This is a list of T cell receptor beta chains from one sample in a study of blood T cell dynamics during melanoma immunotherapy. TCRdb keeps only in-frame clones here, not all; method: immunoSEQ multiplex PCR. The table lists about 7,600 clones, 85% to 90% of them singletons. Sequencing was performed on blood, taken from a patient treated with checkpoint blockade. All receptors come from a human donor with melanoma. CDR3s include the opening cysteine and the closing phenylalanine or tryptophan. A D gene is named only where the DNA matches it firmly. Size is omitted from some rows. Given values are once, few, many or a class for expanded clones.

D: TRBD1
J: TRBJ1-5
V: TRBV9
size: NA
CDR3: CASSVGTGGNQPQHF
DNA: TGTGCCAGCAGCGTAGGGACAGGGGGCAATCAGCCCCAGCATTTT

D: NA
J: TRBJ2-3
V: TRBV5-4
size: once
CDR3: CASSLAGPTDTQYF
DNA: TGTGCCAGCAGCTTGGCGGGCCCCACAGATACGCAGTATTTT

D: TRBD1
J: TRBJ2-7
V: TRBV7-9
size: NA
CDR3: CASSPPGTGVFPYEQYF
DNA: TGTGCCAGCAGCCCCCCCGGGACAGGGGTATTCCCCTACGAGCAGTACTTC

D: NA
J: TRBJ1-2
V: TRBV5-1
size: once
CDR3: CASSLGDLANYGYTF
DNA: TGCGCCAGCAGCTTGGGAGATCTAGCTAACTATGGCTACACCTTC

D: NA
J: TRBJ2-5
V: TRBV11-2
size: NA
CDR3: CASSRGPWGETQYF
DNA: TGTGCCAGCAGCCGAGGTCCGTGGGGGGAGACCCAGTACTTC

D: TRBD1
J: TRBJ1-2
V: TRBV5-6
size: NA
CDR3: CASSLGTGWGMDGYTF
DNA: TGTGCCAGCAGCTTGGGGACAGGCTGGGGCATGGATGGCTACACCTTC

D: NA
J: TRBJ1-6
V: TRBV10-3
size: NA
CDR3: CAISEFGPNSPLHF
DNA: TGTGCCATCAGTGAGTTCGGGCCCAATTCACCCCTCCACTTT

D: NA
J: TRBJ1-2
V: TRBV2
size: NA
CDR3: CASRAGGDDYGYTF
DNA: TGTGCCAGCAGAGCCGGGGGGGATGACTATGGCTACACCTTC

D: NA
J: TRBJ1-3
V: TRBV6-1
size: NA
CDR3: CASSGLFSGNTIYF
DNA: TGTGCCAGCAGTGGACTATTCTCTGGAAACACCATATATTTT

D: TRBD1
J: TRBJ1-2
V: TRBV6-1
size: once
CDR3: CASRMTGNYGYTF
DNA: TGTGCCAGCAGAATGACAGGGAACTATGGCTACACCTTC

D: TRBD1
J: TRBJ1-1
V: TRBV18
size: NA
CDR3: CASSDREGLAEAFF
DNA: TGTGCCAGCTCCGACAGGGAAGGTTTGGCTGAAGCTTTCTTT

D: NA
J: TRBJ2-1
V: TRBV10-2
size: NA
CDR3: CASSLGGREFF
DNA: TGCGCCAGCAGCCTCGGGGGGCGGGAGTTCTTC

D: TRBD1
J: TRBJ1-2
V: TRBV5-4
size: few
CDR3: CASRGRGALTQGYTF
DNA: TGTGCCAGCAGGGGCAGGGGGGCATTGACGCAGGGCTACACCTTC

D: NA
J: TRBJ2-3
V: TRBV15
size: once
CDR3: CATGEGRGTDTQYF
DNA: TGTGCCACTGGCGAGGGTCGGGGCACAGATACGCAGTATTTT

D: NA
J: TRBJ1-3
V: TRBV5-1
size: few
CDR3: CASSRDAGVGNTIYF
DNA: TGCGCCAGCAGCCGGGACGCCGGAGTTGGAAACACCATATATTTT

D: NA
J: TRBJ2-3
V: TRBV15
size: NA
CDR3: CATSIGGGITDTQYF
DNA: TGTGCCACCAGCATCGGCGGTGGGATCACAGATACGCAGTATTTT

D: NA
J: TRBJ2-7
V: TRBV7-6
size: NA
CDR3: CASSLRFAGAYEQYF
DNA: TGTGCCAGCAGTTTAAGGTTCGCGGGGGCTTACGAGCAGTACTTC

D: NA
J: TRBJ2-5
V: TRBV27
size: NA
CDR3: CASSFRGETQYF
DNA: TGTGCCAGCAGTTTCCGGGGGGAGACCCAGTACTTC

D: TRBD1
J: TRBJ1-1
V: TRBV9
size: NA
CDR3: CASAPGRGLGTEAFF
DNA: TGTGCCAGCGCTCCTGGAAGGGGGCTGGGAACTGAAGCTTTCTTT

D: NA
J: TRBJ1-2
V: TRBV5-1
size: NA
CDR3: CASSAEGPHITF
DNA: TGCGCCAGCAGCGCGGAAGGACCCCATATCACCTTC

D: TRBD1
J: TRBJ1-1
V: TRBV5-1
size: NA
CDR3: CASSPGSRGATEAFF
DNA: TGCGCCAGCAGCCCGGGGTCCAGGGGGGCTACTGAAGCTTTCTTT

D: TRBD2
J: TRBJ2-7
V: TRBV5-5
size: NA
CDR3: CASSPTGGVLQQYF
DNA: TGTGCCAGCAGCCCCACGGGGGGGGTCCTACAGCAGTACTTC

D: NA
J: TRBJ1-5
V: TRBV28
size: NA
CDR3: CASSFGGSNQPQHF
DNA: TGTGCCAGCAGTTTTGGGGGGAGCAATCAGCCCCAGCATTTT

D: NA
J: TRBJ2-7
V: TRBV18
size: NA
CDR3: CASSLGPFYEQYF
DNA: TGTGCCAGCTCACTGGGACCCTTCTACGAGCAGTACTTC

D: TRBD2
J: TRBJ2-1
V: TRBV5-4
size: NA
CDR3: CASSDGPSGYNEQFF
DNA: TGTGCCAGCAGCGATGGTCCTAGCGGGTACAATGAGCAGTTCTTC

D: TRBD1
J: TRBJ1-5
V: TRBV5-6
size: NA
CDR3: CASTQSGTGVNQPQHF
DNA: TGTGCCAGCACCCAAAGCGGGACAGGGGTAAATCAGCCCCAGCATTTT

D: TRBD1
J: TRBJ1-5
V: TRBV29-1
size: NA
CDR3: CSAGTGGEGNQPQHF
DNA: TGCAGCGCAGGGACAGGAGGAGAAGGCAATCAGCCCCAGCATTTT

D: NA
J: TRBJ1-1
V: TRBV10-2
size: NA
CDR3: CASSEGNTEAFF
DNA: TGCGCCAGCAGTGAGGGGAACACTGAAGCTTTCTTT

D: TRBD1
J: TRBJ2-7
V: TRBV11-2
size: once
CDR3: CASSPSTGGYEQYF
DNA: TGTGCCAGCAGCCCGTCGACAGGGGGCTACGAGCAGTACTTC

D: NA
J: TRBJ1-4
V: TRBV5-1
size: NA
CDR3: CASSLLTGSNEKLFF
DNA: TGCGCCAGCAGCTTACTGACAGGTTCAAATGAAAAACTGTTTTTT

D: NA
J: TRBJ1-1
V: TRBV10-1
size: NA
CDR3: CASSAAGNTEAFF
DNA: TGCGCCAGCTCAGCGGCAGGGAACACTGAAGCTTTCTTT

D: NA
J: TRBJ1-1
V: TRBV30
size: NA
CDR3: CAWSLVRTEAFF
DNA: TGTGCCTGGAGCCTGGTTCGAACTGAAGCTTTCTTT

D: NA
J: TRBJ1-6
V: TRBV15
size: NA
CDR3: CATSRDLRVSPLHF
DNA: TGTGCCACCAGCAGAGATTTGAGGGTGTCACCCCTCCACTTT

D: NA
J: TRBJ1-2
V: TRBV29-1
size: few
CDR3: CSVEEGGGGYTF
DNA: TGCAGCGTTGAAGAGGGGGGAGGAGGCTACACCTTC

D: TRBD1
J: TRBJ1-5
V: TRBV30
size: NA
CDR3: CAWARQGDQPQHF
DNA: TGTGCCTGGGCCCGACAGGGGGACCAGCCCCAGCATTTT